This T cell receptor beta chain derives from a study of blood T cell repertoires in COVID-19. In the study overall: COVID-19 samples, acute and convalescent, were from the United States, Italy and Spain. Nucleic acid was either cDNA or gDNA, and it came from T cells, B-cell-depleted T cells, or PBMCs.

This CDR3 comprises 18 residues. In the source study's methods: Reference gene primer amplification gave nucleated cell count estimates. Produced via immunoSEQ multiplex PCR; TCRdb's table is partial and in-frame only. The D gene and trimming were derived from the DNA, and the V and J assignments and clone size from that table. The sample includes some 41,000 clones, roughly 85% of them seen just once. The TCR was taken from a woman between 65 and 79 years old with acute or convalescent COVID-19. Sequencing was carried out using peripheral blood. The chain recombines TRBV21-1 with TRBJ2-1; the table gives TRBD2 as D, unverified against the DNA. TRBV21-1 is a pseudogene. This CDR3 reads CASSPAPERGRVYNEQFF. The CDR3 nucleotides are TGTGCCAGCAGCCCGGCGCCGGAGCGGGGCCGGGTTTACAATGAGCAGTTCTTC.